The 25 T cell receptor beta chains presented below share a single source sample, sequenced in a study of vaccination and CD4 T cells after COVID-19. The treatment was: approximately nine-day PBMC culture with coronavirus spike peptide pools or control peptides (ViraFEST assay). Their cognate antigens are unknown. With the Oncomine TCR Beta short-read assay, DNA from cultured CD4+ T cells was sequenced. TCRdb re-called the PCR reads through MiXCR, storing one row per CDR3 protein. The table records approximately 16,000 distinct CDR3 sequences, roughly 56% of them present only once. The sequencing sample was made of CD4+ T cells from blood, cultured in vitro. These receptors were taken from a human donor who had recovered from COVID-19.

The rearrangement joins TRBV7-2 to TRBJ1-2; tentative D call: TRBD1 (5 bases). Trimming pared 2 bases from V and 4 bases from J, leaving 17 bases between. Germline lookup yields CDR1 SGHTA and CDR2 FQGNSA. The CDR3 has 16 amino acids. CDR3 region: CASSLTSVGGPYGYTF. The CDR3 DNA sequence: TGTGCCAGCAGCTTAACCAGTGTTGGGGGACCCTATGGCTACACCTTC.

This clonotype came up once. This rearrangement joins TRBV11-2 to TRBJ1-1; TRBD1 agrees at 7 bases. J gave up 5 bases and V 4 bases, and 13 bases lay outside the gene matches. CDR3 length equals 16 residues. The germline V gene encodes CDR1 SGHAT and CDR2 FQNNGV. CDR3 sequence: CASSSRRRQGGTEAFF. CDR3 sequence (DNA): TGTGCCAGCAGCTCCCGGAGGAGACAGGGCGGTACTGAAGCTTTCTTT. The full variable domain, in which reference TRBV11-2 and TRBJ1-1 provide the parts outside the CDR3, is EAGVAQSPRYKIIEKRQSVAFWCNPISGHATLYWYQQILGQGPKLLIQFQNNGVVDDSQLPKDRFSAERLKGVDSTLKIQPAKLEDSAVYLCASSSRRRQGGTEAFFGQGTRLTVV.

The chain links TRBV5-1 to TRBJ1-6; TRBD1 matches at 8 bases. CDR1 SGHRS and CDR2 YFSETQ come from the germline V gene. V was clipped by 4 bases and J by 3 bases; unmatched bases: 3. The CDR3 is made up of 15 amino acids. In nucleotides, the CDR3 is TGCGCCAGCAGCCCAGGACAGGGCTATAATTCACCCCTCCACTTT. This gives the protein CASSPGQGYNSPLHF.

The V gene is TRBV20-1, the J gene TRBJ2-1; 10 positions match TRBD2. The CDR3 covers 15 residues. Germline CDR1 is DFQATT and CDR2 is SNEGSKA (reference sequence). The ends lost 5 bases at V and 1 base at J; junction bases unmatched: 5. This chain's CDR3 is CSAFRTSGSYNEQFF. CDR3 coding DNA: TGCAGTGCTTTCCGGACTAGCGGTTCCTACAATGAGCAGTTCTTC.

The chain links TRBV21-1 to TRBJ2-3; the table gives TRBD2 as D, unverified against the DNA. TRBV21-1 is flagged as a pseudogene. The CDR3 totals 16 residues. The DNA of the CDR3 is TGTGCCAGGTCCAGGGGCGGGAGGTTAGACACAGATACGCAGTATTTT. This encodes CARSRGGRLDTDTQYF.

The chain carries TRBV7-2 and TRBJ1-1, with 7 bases matching TRBD1. J lost 4 bases, V lost 5 bases, and 4 bases had no gene match. CDR3 size: 13 residues. In germline, CDR1 is SGHTA, CDR2 FQGNSA. CDR3 protein: CASSLRTGTEAFF. The DNA of the CDR3 is TGTGCCAGCAGCCTAAGGACAGGCACTGAAGCTTTCTTT. The variable domain in full, completed from reference TRBV7-2 and TRBJ1-1, reads GAGVSQSPSNKVTEKGKDVELRCDPISGHTALYWYRQSLGQGLEFLIYFQGNSAPDKSGLPSDRFSAERTGGSVSTLTIQRTQQEDSAVYLCASSLRTGTEAFFGQGTRLTVV.

The chain is built from TRBV24-1 and TRBJ2-1, with D uncertain. V lost 0 bases and J 0 bases, leaving 8 bases between the germline ends. Per germline, CDR1 KGHDR and CDR2 SFDVKD. This CDR3 contains 16 residues. The CDR3 loop reads CATSDLYGNSYNEQFF. In DNA, the CDR3 is TGTGCCACCAGTGATTTGTATGGAAACTCCTACAATGAGCAGTTCTTC.

A few counts support this clonotype. The chain combines TRBV20-1 with TRBJ2-3, with 12 nucleotides matching TRBD2. CDR3 length: 14 residues. Germline-derived CDR1 and CDR2 are DFQATT and SNEGSKA (reference sequence). The J segment lost 5 bases and the V segment lost 5 bases, leaving 5 bases of the junction unmatched. The CDR3 region is CSAPPGLAGDTQYF. The CDR3 DNA reads TGCAGTGCTCCTCCGGGACTAGCGGGAGATACGCAGTATTTT.

There are a few counts of this clonotype. This chain links TRBV19 with TRBJ1-5; 7 positions agree with TRBD1. This CDR3 is built from 16 residues. From germline, CDR1 is LNHDA and CDR2 SQIVND (reference sequence). Unmatched junction bases numbered 11, after V lost 5 bases and J lost 4 bases. CDR3 residues: CASSSRPGQINQPQHF. As DNA, the CDR3 is TGTGCCAGTAGTTCGAGACCGGGACAGATAAATCAGCCCCAGCATTTT.

This chain joins TRBV6-2 or TRBV6-3 and TRBJ1-2; no firm D call. The CDR3 loop spans 14 amino acids. CDR1 is MNHEY and CDR2 is SVGEGT in the germline V gene. V lost 5 bases, J lost 0 bases, and 10 bases lay in between. The CDR3 sequence: CASSKPGANYGYTF. The CDR3 DNA follows: TGTGCCAGCAGTAAACCGGGAGCTAACTATGGCTACACCTTC.

The chain couples TRBV6-2 or TRBV6-3 to TRBJ2-2; 13 nucleotides align to TRBD2. The CDR3 has 18 amino acids. Looked up from germline, CDR1 is MNHEY and CDR2 is SVGEGT. The ends lost 2 bases at V and 0 bases at J; junction bases unmatched: 3. CDR3 in amino acids: CASSYPTSGGTNTGELFF. Written as DNA, the CDR3 is TGTGCCAGCAGTTACCCGACTAGCGGGGGGACGAACACCGGGGAGCTGTTTTTT.

This clonotype was recorded a few times. The gene calls are TRBV2 and TRBJ1-5; weak D call: TRBD1 (6 bases). The CDR3 sequence is 14 residues long. Between the trimmed V and J ends, which lost 7 bases and 5 bases, there was a span of 15 bases. Germline values: CDR1 SNHLY, CDR2 FYNNEI. The CDR3 DNA follows: TGTGCCAGCACGGCACAGGGCTCTCATCAGCCCCAGCATTTT. Translation gives CASTAQGSHQPQHF.

This clonotype was found a few times. V and J are TRBV27 and TRBJ1-1, with 7 bases lining up with TRBD1. The J segment lost 5 bases and the V segment lost 6 bases, leaving 6 bases of the junction unmatched. The CDR3 contains 13 residues. Per germline, CDR1 MNHEY and CDR2 SMNVEV (reference sequence). Here the CDR3 reads CASRIQGTTEAFF. CDR3 sequence (DNA): TGTGCCAGCAGAATACAGGGGACAACTGAAGCTTTCTTT.

The chain is built from TRBV19 and TRBJ1-1, with TRBD1 matching over 7 bases. V dropped 6 bases and J dropped 3; count of bases not matched to a gene: 7. CDR3 size: 14 residues. Germline-derived CDR1 and CDR2 are LNHDA and SQIVND (reference sequence). This chain's CDR3 is CASRQGNMDTEAFF. CDR3 sequence (DNA): TGTGCCAGTAGACAGGGGAATATGGACACTGAAGCTTTCTTT.

This sequence joins TRBV7-8 and TRBJ1-5; D uncertain. Trimming took off 8 bases at V and 4 bases at J, with 6 bases between the two ends. CDR3 size: 11 residues. Germline CDR1 reads SGHVS; CDR2 reads FQNEAQ. Here the CDR3 DNA reads TGTGCCAGCGGATTAAATCAGCCCCAGCATTTT. Translated, it gives CASGLNQPQHF.

The rearrangement joins TRBV20-1 to TRBJ2-7; perhaps D is TRBD1 or TRBD2 (5 bases each). The CDR3 is 12 residues long. Per the germline V gene, CDR1 is DFQATT and CDR2 is SNEGSKA (reference sequence). Between the trimmed V and J ends, which lost 3 bases and 7 bases, there was a span of 13 bases. Written as DNA, the CDR3 is TGCAGTGCTAGCGGGGCTCTTTATGAGCAGTACTTC. It specifies CSASGALYEQYF.

This chain links TRBV6-1 with TRBJ2-5; D perhaps matches TRBD2 (7 bases). The CDR3 consists of 16 residues. The germline CDR1 and CDR2 sequences are MNHNS and SASEGT. V was shortened by 2 bases and J by 2 bases, with 15 bases between the two germline ends. In nucleotides, the CDR3 is TGTGCCAGCAGTGAATGGGGGGGGGCCCGGCAAGAGACCCAGTACTTC. As protein: CASSEWGGARQETQYF.

The chain joins TRBV6-1 to TRBJ2-2, with a tentative D call TRBD2 (6 bases). The germline CDR1 and CDR2 sequences are MNHNS and SASEGT. The CDR3 sequence is 18 residues long. V was cut by 9 bases and J by 1 base, with 24 bases left in between. CDR3 amino acids: CASSPGLVKIRNTGELFF. The DNA for the CDR3 is TGTGCCAGTTCCCCGGGACTGGTTAAAATCCGGAACACCGGGGAGCTGTTTTTT.

The chain is built from TRBV6-2 or TRBV6-3 and TRBJ2-2, with 7 bases fitting TRBD1. The J segment lost 2 bases and the V segment lost 2 bases, leaving 8 bases of the junction unmatched. Germline assignment: CDR1 MNHEY and CDR2 SVGEGT. The CDR3 loop spans 17 amino acids. CDR3 loop: CASSYSPGTANTGELFF. CDR3 DNA: TGTGCCAGCAGTTACAGTCCCGGGACAGCCAACACCGGGGAGCTGTTTTTT.

This clonotype was detected only a few times. The rearrangement uses TRBV20-1 and TRBJ2-3; 10 bases map to TRBD2. Germline V gives CDR1 DFQATT, CDR2 SNEGSKA (reference sequence). Unmatched junction bases numbered 17, after V lost 5 bases and J lost 3 bases. The length of the CDR3 is 18 residues. CDR3 protein: CSARSPGVAGGSTDTQYF. CDR3 nucleotides: TGCAGTGCTCGATCCCCCGGGGTAGCGGGGGGTAGTACAGATACGCAGTATTTT.

V and J are TRBV6-2 or TRBV6-3 and TRBJ2-2; D is ambiguous. CDR1 is MNHEY, CDR2 SVGEGT, per germline. Trimming took 2 bases from V and 8 from J, leaving 9 bases between them. The CDR3 runs to 13 residues. CDR3 coding DNA: TGTGCCAGCAGTTACGTAGCAAGGGGGGAGCTGTTTTTT. Amino acids: CASSYVARGELFF.

V usage is TRBV19 and J usage is TRBJ1-2; no definite D call. Trimming took 8 bases from V and 3 from J, leaving 7 bases between them. From germline, CDR1 is LNHDA and CDR2 SQIVND (reference sequence). The CDR3 sequence is 11 residues long. The CDR3 DNA follows: TGTGCCAGTTCGGCAGACTATGGCTACACCTTC. Translating it yields CASSADYGYTF. Combining the CDR3 with reference TRBV19 and TRBJ1-2 gives the whole variable domain DGGITQSPKYLFRKEGQNVTLSCEQNLNHDAMYWYRQDPGQGLRLIYYSQIVNDFQKGDIAEGYSVSREKKESFPLTVTSAQKNPTAFYLCASSADYGYTFGSGTRLTVV.

The J gene is TRBJ2-1, the V gene TRBV19; D gene unclear. CDR1 is LNHDA and CDR2 is SQIVND in the germline V gene (reference sequence). The V and J ends lost 3 bases and 0 bases respectively, with 9 bases between them. The CDR3 runs 15 residues. CDR3 protein: CASSIQANSYNEQFF. CDR3 DNA sequence: TGTGCCAGTAGTATTCAGGCCAACTCCTACAATGAGCAGTTCTTC.

This clonotype was seen more than once but under ten times. V usage is TRBV6-1 and J usage is TRBJ2-2; D remains ambiguous. The CDR3 covers 13 residues. The germline gives CDR1 MNHNS, CDR2 SASEGT. Trimming left V 10 bases short and J 4 bases short, with 13 bases between. The CDR3 DNA reads TGTGCCACCCGGATCTTTAGCACCGGGGAGCTGTTTTTT. Its protein is CATRIFSTGELFF.

This clonotype was picked up a small number of times. The chain joins TRBV20-1 to TRBJ1-6, with D perhaps TRBD1 (5 bases). V lost 0 bases and J lost 7, with 19 bases in between. CDR3 size: 17 residues. From germline, CDR1 is DFQATT and CDR2 SNEGSKA (reference sequence). CDR3 residues: CSARDPGSTALNSPLHF. Written as DNA, the CDR3 is TGCAGTGCTAGAGACCCCGGATCGACAGCCTTGAATTCACCCCTCCACTTT.